These 12 T cell receptor beta chains came from one sample sequenced in a study of regulatory T cells in long-lasting Graves disease. Noted time point: persistent/refractory GD, antithyroid drugs over 5 years with positive TRAb. PBMC RNA served as the TCR library source. According to the study, TCR beta libraries were built with iRepertoire HTBI primers and CDR3-region Arm-PCR. In TCRdb, the multiplex PCR reads were re-called with MiXCR into one record per CDR3 protein. The sample includes roughly 400,000 distinct CDR3 sequences, more than 20% seen only once; the top ten take roughly 20%. Sequencing was performed on peripheral blood mononuclear cells (PBMCs), taken when the disease was refractory, from a patient treated with antithyroid drugs. The source of these receptors is a female donor with Graves disease.

V gene TRBV5-1 combines with J gene TRBJ2-3; D is perhaps TRBD1 (6 bases). This CDR3 is 15 amino acids long. V shed 0 bases and J shed 0 bases, with 8 bases lying between them. CDR1 SGHRS and CDR2 YFSETQ come from the germline V gene. The CDR3 spells CASSLVGASTDTQYF. The CDR3 DNA reads TGCGCCAGCAGCTTGGTGGGGGCTAGCACAGATACGCAGTATTTT.

Here the CDR3 reads CSARGYRTHEIAKNIQYF. Here the CDR3 DNA reads TGCAGTGCTAGAGGATATCGGACTCACGAAATAGCCAAAAACATTCAGTACTTC. The rearrangement joins TRBV20-1 to TRBJ2-4, with D possibly matching TRBD2 (5 bases). V gave up 1 base and J gave up 0 bases, with 19 bases separating them. The CDR3 length is 18 residues. Germline CDR1 reads DFQATT; CDR2 reads SNEGSKA (reference sequence).

This clonotype has a handful of counts. V is TRBV20-1 and J is TRBJ1-1, with TRBD1 as a possible D gene (5 bases). V was pared by 7 bases and J by 1 base, with 10 bases between. Germline V lookup: CDR1 DFQATT, CDR2 SNEGSKA (reference sequence). The CDR3 is made up of 12 amino acids. The CDR3 sequence: CSEPGRNTEAFF. The CDR3 coding sequence is TGCAGTGAACCAGGGAGGAACACTGAAGCTTTCTTT.

The rearrangement joins TRBV7-2 to TRBJ2-7, with 9 bases identical to TRBD1. CDR3 size: 15 residues. J gave up 0 bases and V 5 bases, and 5 bases lay outside the gene matches. Per germline, CDR1 SGHTA and CDR2 FQGNSA. The DNA of the CDR3 is TGTGCCAGCAGCCGGAGGGACAGGGACTCCTACGAGCAGTACTTC. This translates into CASSRRDRDSYEQYF.

In its sample, this clonotype was seen many times. The V and J genes are TRBV13 and TRBJ2-7; 11 bases align to TRBD2. Trimming removed 2 bases from V and 1 base from J; junction bases left unmatched: 4. The CDR3 runs 16 residues. Germline CDR1 and CDR2: PRHDT and FYEKMQ (reference sequence). The CDR3 DNA reads TGTGCCAGCAGCTTACGATCTAGCGGGAGGTCCTACGAGCAGTACTTC. It is translated as CASSLRSSGRSYEQYF.

The sample holds many counts of this clonotype. This rearrangement joins TRBV6-1 to TRBJ2-5; 7 bases fit TRBD1. Per germline, CDR1 MNHNS and CDR2 SASEGT. The ends lost 4 bases at V and 5 bases at J; junction bases unmatched: 4. The CDR3 consists of 13 residues. The CDR3 here is CASSGGQTETQYF. The CDR3 DNA sequence: TGTGCCAGCAGTGGGGGACAGACGGAGACCCAGTACTTC.

This clonotype was seen only once. This chain joins TRBV6-2 or TRBV6-3 and TRBJ2-7; D is possibly TRBD1 (6 bases). CDR1 and CDR2 from the germline V gene are MNHEY and SVGEGT. V dropped 7 bases and J dropped 9 bases, with 25 bases sitting between them. The CDR3 sequence is 15 residues long. The CDR3 DNA reads as TGTGCCAGCAAGGGGGACACTTTGGTAGCCCAAGGGCAGTACTTC. This translates into CASKGDTLVAQGQYF.

The CDR3 reads CASSATPGANTGELFF. The CDR3 DNA reads TGCGCCAGCAGCGCCACCCCTGGGGCGAACACCGGGGAGCTGTTTTTT. The V and J genes are TRBV5-1 and TRBJ2-2; D is unresolved. V was clipped by 4 bases and J by 0 bases, with 13 bases between them. The CDR3 consists of 16 residues. Germline V CDR1 and CDR2: SGHRS, YFSETQ.

This clonotype was detected many times. J is TRBJ1-1 and V is TRBV6-5; D perhaps matches TRBD1 (5 bases). CDR3 length: 15 amino acids. CDR1 MNHEY and CDR2 SVGAGI come from the germline V gene. The V gene lost 2 bases and the J gene lost 2 bases, with 12 bases spanning the gap. The DNA of the CDR3 is TGTGCCAGCAGTTACAGTTGGGGGATCAACACTGAAGCTTTCTTT. Translation gives CASSYSWGINTEAFF.

This sequence joins TRBV6-2 or TRBV6-3 and TRBJ2-7; 7 nucleotides agree with TRBD2. With 2 bases clipped from V and 2 bases from J, the junction kept 3 bases outside the gene matches. Germline loops: CDR1 MNHEY, CDR2 SVGEGT. The CDR3 spans 14 residues. The CDR3 loop is CASSYGGDPYEQYF. In DNA form, the CDR3 reads TGTGCCAGCAGTTACGGGGGGGACCCCTACGAGCAGTACTTC.

This clonotype showed up just a few times. The chain uses TRBV6-1 and TRBJ2-7; 7 bases are a match to TRBD1. The CDR3 has 14 residues. Losses at the gene ends were 5 bases for V and 6 bases for J; bases not matched to a gene: 10. The V gene's germline CDR1 is MNHNS and CDR2 SASEGT. The DNA for the CDR3 is TGTGCCAGCAGTTTCACAGGGGTAACGAGCGAGCAGTACTTC. It specifies CASSFTGVTSEQYF.

The gene calls are TRBV27 and TRBJ2-4; no definite D call. Germline loops: CDR1 MNHEY, CDR2 SMNVEV (reference sequence). Trimming cost V 2 bases and J 9 bases, with 8 bases left between them. CDR3 size: 12 residues. In nucleotides, the CDR3 is TGTGCCAGCAGTTTACAGGTTGGCATTCAGTACTTC. The encoded protein is CASSLQVGIQYF.